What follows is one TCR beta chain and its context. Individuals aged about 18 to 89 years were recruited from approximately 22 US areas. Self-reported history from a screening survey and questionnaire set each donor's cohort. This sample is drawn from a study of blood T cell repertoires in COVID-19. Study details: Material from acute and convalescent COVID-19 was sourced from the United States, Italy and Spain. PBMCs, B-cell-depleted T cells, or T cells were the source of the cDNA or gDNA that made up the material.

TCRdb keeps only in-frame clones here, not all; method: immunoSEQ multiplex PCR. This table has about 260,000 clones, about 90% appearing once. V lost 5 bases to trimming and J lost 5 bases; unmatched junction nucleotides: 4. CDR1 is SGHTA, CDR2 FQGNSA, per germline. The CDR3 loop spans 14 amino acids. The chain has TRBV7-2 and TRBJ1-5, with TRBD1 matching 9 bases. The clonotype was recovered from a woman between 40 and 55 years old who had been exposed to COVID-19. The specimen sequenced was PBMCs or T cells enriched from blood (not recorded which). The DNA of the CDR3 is TGTGCCAGCAGCACCCGACAGGGGGATCAGCCCCAGCATTTT. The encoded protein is CASSTRQGDQPQHF.